One and the same sample provided the 22 T cell receptor beta chains below, sequenced in a study of human T cells and chemical hapten exposure. TCRdb re-called the RACE reads through MiXCR, storing one row per CDR3 protein. The repertoire holds roughly 380,000 distinct CDR3 sequences, with about 5.1% as singletons. Described time point: pre-sensitization, week 0. As to treatment: therapeutic diphenylcyclopropenone sensitization with weekly scalp DPC. This material consisted of whole blood, taken in connection with sensitization to the hapten diphenylcyclopropenone (DPC). The receptors originated from a woman between 45 and 65 years old with alopecia areata. Some clones in this sample may be carry-over from other donors' samples.

This clonotype was observed a handful of times. The chain recombines TRBV27 with TRBJ2-3; D remains ambiguous. V lost 7 bases and J lost 5, with 16 bases in between. Germline values: CDR1 MNHEY, CDR2 SMNVEV (reference sequence). The CDR3 is 14 residues long. Here the CDR3 DNA reads TGTGCCAGCACCAACCCGACCGCCCGAGATACGCAGTATTTT. Translating gives CASTNPTARDTQYF.

This clonotype has a count of ten or more. This chain joins TRBV10-1 and TRBJ2-5; tentative D call: TRBD2 (6 bases). CDR1 WNHNN and CDR2 SYGVQD come from the germline V gene (reference sequence). This CDR3 is built from 14 residues. V gave up 0 bases and J gave up 2 bases, with 7 bases separating them. CDR3 nucleotide sequence: TGCGCCAGCAGTGAGTCAGGAGGGCAAGAGACCCAGTACTTC. It translates to CASSESGGQETQYF.

This clonotype was observed many times. The gene calls are TRBV12-3 or TRBV12-4 and TRBJ2-1, with TRBD2 identical over 15 bases. The CDR3 has 16 residues. The V gene end was trimmed by 3 bases and the J gene end by 7 bases; junction bases not matched to a gene: 4. CDR3 DNA: TGTGCCAGCAGTTTGTCGGGGACTAGCGGGGGGAATGAGCAGTTCTTC. As protein: CASSLSGTSGGNEQFF.

This clonotype has more than one count but fewer than ten. The V call is TRBV19, the J call TRBJ2-1; TRBD2 agrees at 11 bases. The V segment lost 5 bases and the J segment 8 bases; nucleotides outside the gene matches: 11. CDR3 size: 16 residues. Germline V gives CDR1 LNHDA, CDR2 SQIVND (reference sequence). CDR3: CASSPGLAGGLYEQFF. DNA for the CDR3: TGTGCCAGTAGTCCGGGCCTAGCGGGAGGATTGTATGAGCAGTTCTTC.

This clonotype was counted at least ten times. This sequence joins TRBV9 and TRBJ2-1, with 11 bases lining up with TRBD1. The germline V gene encodes CDR1 SGDLS and CDR2 YYNGEE. CDR3 length: 16 amino acids. After removal of 0 bases from V and 4 bases from J, the junction contained 3 bases not matched to a gene. The CDR3 sequence is CASSVVGTGGYNEQFF. CDR3 DNA sequence: TGTGCCAGCAGCGTAGTAGGGACAGGGGGTTACAATGAGCAGTTCTTC.

Here the CDR3 reads CASSAQTGQGSYEQYF. The CDR3 DNA reads as TGTGCCAGCAGTGCGCAGACAGGACAGGGCTCCTACGAGCAGTACTTC. The rearrangement uses TRBV25-1 and TRBJ2-7; the match to TRBD1 covers 8 bases. The germline V gene encodes CDR1 MGHDK and CDR2 SYGVNS. V shed 4 bases and J 0 bases; nucleotides not matched to a gene: 8. The CDR3 has 16 amino acids.

In this sample, this clonotype turned up many times. This chain connects TRBV20-1 to TRBJ2-7; 7 positions match TRBD1. Germline values: CDR1 DFQATT, CDR2 SNEGSKA (reference sequence). With V trimmed by 6 bases and J by 4 bases, 9 bases remained unmatched. The CDR3 totals 13 residues. DNA for the CDR3: TGCAGTGCCGCGGACGGACAGGTTTACGAGCAGTACTTC. Protein sequence: CSAADGQVYEQYF.

This clonotype has ten or more counts. The chain joins TRBV7-6 to TRBJ2-7; 12 bases are shared with TRBD2. CDR3 length: 16 amino acids. Germline V gene lookup returns CDR1 SGHVS and CDR2 FNYEAQ. The junction had 5 bases not matched to a gene; V was cut back by 5 bases and J by 0 bases. CDR3 nucleotides: TGTGCCAGCAGCATGAGACTAGCGGGGGCCTCCTACGAGCAGTACTTC. Protein: CASSMRLAGASYEQYF.

The J gene is TRBJ2-6, the V gene TRBV2; 8 positions agree with TRBD2. V dropped 6 bases and J dropped 3; count of bases not matched to a gene: 4. The V gene's germline CDR1 is SNHLY and CDR2 FYNNEI. The CDR3 has 15 residues. In nucleotides, the CDR3 is TGTGCCAGCAGCCACCGGGGGGGTGGGGCCAACGTCCTGACTTTC. Amino acids: CASSHRGGGANVLTF.

This clonotype was detected ten times or more. The CDR3 bases are TGTGCCAGCAGCTCCAAAGGACTAGCGGGAGAAGCGCAGTATTTT. It codes for CASSSKGLAGEAQYF. The chain combines TRBV7-6 with TRBJ2-3; 13 nucleotides match TRBD2. Germline-derived CDR1 and CDR2 are SGHVS and FNYEAQ. The CDR3 covers 15 residues. V was pared by 4 bases and J by 10 bases, with 8 bases of the junction left unmatched.

This clonotype occurred a few times. V is TRBV12-3 or TRBV12-4 and J is TRBJ1-5; 7 nucleotides align to TRBD1. Losses at the gene ends were 7 bases for V and 5 bases for J; bases not matched to a gene: 8. The CDR3 loop spans 14 amino acids. CDR3: CASTPDREDQPQHF. CDR3 coding DNA: TGTGCCAGCACCCCAGACAGGGAAGATCAGCCCCAGCATTTT.

This clonotype was detected many times. The genes are TRBV9 and TRBJ1-2; D possibly corresponds to TRBD1 (5 bases). CDR1 is SGDLS, CDR2 YYNGEE, per germline. Trimming pared 0 bases from V and 7 bases from J, leaving 13 bases between. The CDR3 sequence is 14 residues long. CDR3: CASSVAQEGPGYTF. CDR3 DNA: TGTGCCAGCAGCGTAGCTCAGGAGGGGCCTGGCTACACCTTC.

This clonotype was counted ten times or more. The chain uses TRBV2 and TRBJ1-1; a possible D gene is TRBD1 (5 bases). V was shortened by 10 bases and J by 4 bases, with 16 bases between the two germline ends. The CDR3 is 13 residues long. Looked up from germline, CDR1 is SNHLY and CDR2 is FYNNEI. CDR3 amino acids: CATGGLGGTEAFF. CDR3 DNA: TGTGCCACCGGAGGCCTGGGGGGCACTGAAGCTTTCTTT.

Many counts were recorded for this clonotype. This chain uses TRBV27 with TRBJ2-2, with unresolved D. Trimming shortened V by 6 bases and J by 7 bases, and 9 bases separated the two germline ends. This CDR3 comprises 12 residues. The germline V gene encodes CDR1 MNHEY and CDR2 SMNVEV (reference sequence). The CDR3 DNA is TGTGCCAGCAGCCCCCCCAGCGGGGAGCTGTTTTTT. It is translated as CASSPPSGELFF.

This clonotype was picked up many times. The J gene is TRBJ2-1, the V gene TRBV6-1, with D possibly matching TRBD2 (5 bases). V was shortened by 2 bases and J by 0 bases, with 11 bases between the two germline ends. The CDR3 extends over 16 amino acids. Germline CDR1 and CDR2: MNHNS and SASEGT. CDR3 sequence reads: CASSERGVGSYNEQFF. The CDR3 region has the DNA TGTGCCAGCAGTGAACGGGGAGTAGGCTCCTACAATGAGCAGTTCTTC.

This clonotype has only a few counts. This sequence joins TRBV2 and TRBJ2-1, with no clear D. The CDR3 spans 15 residues. Deletions cut 7 bases from V and 12 bases from J, with 25 bases between. Germline V gives CDR1 SNHLY, CDR2 FYNNEI. DNA for the CDR3: TGTGCCAGCATTTTAGGCAGTCTCTCTGGGTCCGGGCAGTTCTTC. Its protein is CASILGSLSGSGQFF.

This clonotype was detected ten times or more. The chain has TRBV20-1 and TRBJ1-1, with D hard to call. Trimming stripped 6 bases from V and 0 bases from J, with 23 bases between. The CDR3 consists of 17 residues. The germline gives CDR1 DFQATT, CDR2 SNEGSKA (reference sequence). The CDR3: CSAPAGVVVLLNTEAFF. The CDR3, as DNA: TGCAGTGCCCCAGCAGGAGTTGTTGTTCTATTGAACACTGAAGCTTTCTTT.

Many counts were recorded for this clonotype. The chain has TRBV3-1 and TRBJ2-7; D is unclear. From germline, CDR1 is LGHDT and CDR2 YNNKEL (reference sequence). The ends were cut back, 0 bases at V and 5 bases at J, with 14 bases in the middle. There are 15 residues in the CDR3. The CDR3 loop is CASSQDRRGLDEQYF. The CDR3 coding sequence is TGTGCCAGCAGCCAAGATCGGCGTGGGTTGGACGAGCAGTACTTC.

This clonotype showed up many times. The rearrangement joins TRBV12-3 or TRBV12-4 to TRBJ1-2; D is unclear. The CDR3 is 15 residues long. The germline V and J ends were trimmed by 2 bases and 4 bases, with 14 bases remaining between them. The CDR3 bases are TGTGCCAGCAGTTTAACCGGCCCCCTCGGCTATGGCTACACCTTC. Its translation: CASSLTGPLGYGYTF.

Ten or more counts support this clonotype. CDR3 coding DNA: TGCAGTGCTAGGGGCAGGGGGCGCGGAGATACGCAGTATTTT. Its protein is CSARGRGRGDTQYF. The chain joins TRBV20-1 to TRBJ2-3, with 8 bases aligning to TRBD1. CDR1 DFQATT and CDR2 SNEGSKA come from the germline V gene (reference sequence). The J segment lost 5 bases and the V segment lost 3 bases, leaving 7 bases of the junction unmatched. The CDR3 is made up of 14 amino acids.

Of note for this clonotype: A much larger clone differs from this one at a single base, so this may be a read error. The chain links TRBV28 to TRBJ1-4; a possible D gene is TRBD1 (5 bases). CDR1 is MDHEN, CDR2 SYDVKM, per germline. The CDR3 totals 15 residues. In DNA, the CDR3 is TGTGCCATCAGTGCATTCAGGGATGGGGGTGAAAAACTGTTTTTT. It specifies CAISAFRDGGEKLFF.

This clonotype was counted many times. The chain combines TRBV3-1 with TRBJ2-5; maybe TRBD2 (6 bases). The CDR3 loop spans 13 amino acids. The germline V gene has CDR1 LGHDT and CDR2 YNNKEL (reference sequence). V was clipped by 8 bases and J by 3 bases, with 13 bases between them. The CDR3 DNA reads TGTGCCAGCTCACCGGGACTTAAAGAGACCCAGTACTTC. Translation: CASSPGLKETQYF.